This passage covers 27 T cell receptor beta chains from one sample sequenced in a study of PD-1 blockade in classical Hodgkin lymphoma. Brentuximab vedotin exposure varied, and every patient relapsed after autologous stem cell transplantation. The assay was immunoSEQ multiplex PCR, and TCRdb's table has in-frame clones only and misses some. Of 75,000 to 100,000 clones listed, 80% to 90% are singletons. The sample here was peripheral blood mononuclear cells (PBMCs), taken before the second cycle of nivolumab. The receptors come from a human donor with classical Hodgkin lymphoma.

There are a few counts of this clone. This chain's CDR3 is CASSEGFGGSYEQYF. As DNA, the CDR3 is TGTGCCAGCAGTGAAGGGTTTGGGGGCTCCTACGAGCAGTACTTC. The chain combines TRBV25-1 with TRBJ2-7; tentatively, D is TRBD1 or TRBD2 (5 bases each). This CDR3 has 15 amino acids. Trimming pared 2 bases from V and 0 bases from J, leaving 11 bases between. Germline CDR1 and CDR2: MGHDK and SYGVNS.

The chain joins TRBV7-9 to TRBJ2-7, with no clear D. Per germline, CDR1 SEHNR and CDR2 FQNEAQ (reference sequence). The CDR3 has 16 amino acids. With 0 bases removed from V and 2 bases from J, the gap between germline ends came to 14 bases. The CDR3 DNA reads TGTGCCAGCAGCTTAGCAGAGGACCACTATACCTACGAGCAGTACTTC. It translates to CASSLAEDHYTYEQYF.

This clone was found many times. V is TRBV10-2 and J is TRBJ2-5; D gene uncertain. CDR3 length: 15 amino acids. V was shortened by 1 base and J by 5 bases, with 14 bases between the two germline ends. CDR1 WSHSY and CDR2 SAAADI come from the germline V gene. For the CDR3, the DNA is TGCGCCAGCAGTGAGTTTAAAGGTACTTGGGAGACCCAGTACTTC. Protein: CASSEFKGTWETQYF.

This chain joins TRBV7-6 and TRBJ2-3, with TRBD2 matching over 10 bases. The length of the CDR3 is 14 residues. CDR1 is SGHVS, CDR2 FNYEAQ, per germline. V shed 1 base and J 5 bases; nucleotides not matched to a gene: 0. The CDR3 nucleotides are TGTGCCAGCAGCTTAGGACTAGCGGGAGATACGCAGTATTTT. Translating it yields CASSLGLAGDTQYF.

The chain carries TRBV19 and TRBJ2-2; 10 bases are shared with TRBD2. This CDR3 region has 15 residues. Losses at the gene ends were 6 bases for V and 7 bases for J; bases not matched to a gene: 8. From germline, CDR1 is LNHDA and CDR2 SQIVND (reference sequence). This CDR3 reads CASSWGLAGVGELFF. CDR3 DNA: TGTGCCAGTAGCTGGGGGCTAGCGGGAGTCGGGGAGCTGTTTTTT. The whole variable domain, remainder taken from reference TRBV19 and TRBJ2-2, is DGGITQSPKYLFRKEGQNVTLSCEQNLNHDAMYWYRQDPGQGLRLIYYSQIVNDFQKGDIAEGYSVSREKKESFPLTVTSAQKNPTAFYLCASSWGLAGVGELFFGEGSRLTVL.

The CDR3 spells CASSASGSISGTSDNEQFF. DNA for the CDR3: TGTGCCAGTAGTGCTAGTGGGTCCATTAGCGGGACCTCCGATAATGAGCAGTTCTTC. The rearrangement uses TRBV19 and TRBJ2-1; TRBD2 matches at 8 bases. Trimming cost V 5 bases and J 7 bases; bases outside gene matches: 22. CDR3 length: 19 amino acids. The germline CDR1 and CDR2 sequences are LNHDA and SQIVND (reference sequence). Combining the CDR3 with reference TRBV19 and TRBJ2-1 gives the whole variable domain DGGITQSPKYLFRKEGQNVTLSCEQNLNHDAMYWYRQDPGQGLRLIYYSQIVNDFQKGDIAEGYSVSREKKESFPLTVTSAQKNPTAFYLCASSASGSISGTSDNEQFFGPGTRLTVL.

The chain couples TRBV7-2 to TRBJ2-3; D uncertain. The CDR3 has 13 residues. Trimming cost V 6 bases and J 1 base, with 8 bases left between them. The germline CDR1 and CDR2 sequences are SGHTA and FQGNSA. CDR3 loop: CASSRSGTDTQYF. The DNA of the CDR3 is TGTGCCAGCAGTCGGAGCGGCACAGATACGCAGTATTTT.

The chain combines TRBV19 with TRBJ1-3; unclear D gene. V was clipped by 3 bases and J by 0 bases, with 12 bases between them. Germline V gene sequence: CDR1 LNHDA, CDR2 SQIVND (reference sequence). The CDR3 is 16 amino acids. The CDR3 sequence is CASSIGAPSSGNTIYF. The CDR3 DNA follows: TGTGCCAGTAGTATTGGCGCGCCGAGCTCTGGAAACACCATATATTTT.

The rearrangement links TRBV6-6 to TRBJ1-2, with D uncertain. CDR3 length equals 13 residues. Trimming cost V 4 bases and J 4 bases, with 10 bases left between them. Germline V gene sequence: CDR1 MNHNY, CDR2 SVGAGI (reference sequence). CDR3 in DNA: TGTGCCAGCAGTTCTACAGACTCCTATGGCTACACCTTC. Translation gives CASSSTDSYGYTF.

V usage is TRBV2 and J usage is TRBJ2-2; 8 nucleotides match TRBD1. V was clipped by 3 bases and J by 4 bases; unmatched bases: 4. The CDR3 consists of 15 residues. CDR1 and CDR2 (germline): SNHLY, FYNNEI. The CDR3 coding sequence is TGTGCCAGCAGTGAGGACAGGGTTGTCACCGGGGAGCTGTTTTTT. This codes for CASSEDRVVTGELFF.

V is TRBV6-6 and J is TRBJ2-7; D assignment may be TRBD1 or TRBD2 (7 bases each). V shed 7 bases and J shed 4 bases, with 14 bases lying between them. The CDR3 is 13 residues long. Germline loops: CDR1 MNHNY, CDR2 SVGAGI (reference sequence). CDR3 sequence: CASTQGRGYEQYF. In nucleotides, the CDR3 is TGTGCCAGCACACAGGGGAGGGGTTACGAGCAGTACTTC.

A word on this clone: Other DNA sequences in this specimen translate into the identical CDR3. V is TRBV6-5 and J is TRBJ2-2; 8 bases align to TRBD2. Germline values: CDR1 MNHEY, CDR2 SVGAGI. CDR3 size: 15 residues. The junction had 4 bases not matched to a gene; V was cut back by 0 bases and J by 7 bases. The CDR3 protein is CASSYSGLAGGELFF. The CDR3, as DNA: TGTGCCAGCAGTTACTCCGGACTAGCAGGCGGGGAGCTGTTTTTT.

This clone was recorded only once. The same CDR3 is also encoded by other DNA sequences in this sample. The chain is built from TRBV5-1 and TRBJ1-2; 8 bases match TRBD1. V dropped 2 bases and J dropped 7; count of bases not matched to a gene: 4. Germline V gives CDR1 SGHRS, CDR2 YFSETQ. The CDR3 loop spans 13 amino acids. CDR3 nucleotide sequence: TGCGCCAGCAGCTTAGGACAGGGTAGTGGCTACACCTTC. Translating it yields CASSLGQGSGYTF. Full variable domain (outside the CDR3, taken from reference TRBV5-1 and TRBJ1-2): KAGVTQTPRYLIKTRGQQVTLSCSPISGHRSVSWYQQTPGQGLQFLFEYFSETQRNKGNFPGRFSGRQFSNSRSEMNVSTLELGDSALYLCASSLGQGSGYTFGSGTRLTVV.

This clone was seen once. V gene TRBV6-4 combines with J gene TRBJ2-1, with TRBD2 matching over 10 bases. The V segment lost 6 bases and the J segment 9 bases; nucleotides outside the gene matches: 11. The germline CDR1 and CDR2 sequences are MRHNA and SNTAGT. The CDR3 contains 15 residues. CDR3 sequence: CASSTILAGEGEQFF. The CDR3 DNA reads TGTGCCAGCAGCACTATTCTAGCGGGAGAGGGTGAGCAGTTCTTC.

This chain uses TRBV15 with TRBJ2-7, with 7 bases fitting TRBD2. The CDR3 is 15 residues long. With 4 bases clipped from V and 0 bases from J, the junction kept 6 bases outside the gene matches. Looked up from germline, CDR1 is LNHNV and CDR2 is YYDKDF (reference sequence). The CDR3 loop reads CATSTGTISSYEQYF. The CDR3, as DNA: TGTGCCACCAGCACGGGGACTATCAGCTCCTACGAGCAGTACTTC.

The chain has TRBV10-3 and TRBJ1-4; 7 positions match TRBD1. Trimming at V came to 10 bases and at J to 4 bases, leaving 6 bases not matched to a gene. Germline CDR1 is ENHRY and CDR2 is SYGVKD. This CDR3 region has 13 residues. The CDR3 DNA is TGTGCCACCGGGACAGCTAATAATGAAAAACTGTTTTTT. Translation gives CATGTANNEKLFF.

V usage is TRBV5-4 and J usage is TRBJ2-5; 10 nucleotides match TRBD2. Trimming took 1 base from V and 2 from J; bases not matched to a gene: 8. The CDR3 totals 17 residues. In germline, CDR1 is SGHNT, CDR2 YYREEE (reference sequence). CDR3 in DNA: TGTGCCAGCAGCTTGTCTGAAAGGACTAGCGGACAAGAGACCCAGTACTTC. This codes for CASSLSERTSGQETQYF.

The V and J genes are TRBV7-9 and TRBJ2-7; TRBD2 matches 9 bases. Trimming removed 1 base from V and 4 bases from J; junction bases left unmatched: 5. The germline gives CDR1 SEHNR, CDR2 FQNEAQ (reference sequence). The CDR3 sequence is 15 residues long. CDR3 sequence: CASSLVAGGWYEQYF. CDR3 DNA: TGTGCCAGCAGCTTAGTGGCGGGAGGGTGGTACGAGCAGTACTTC.

This clone turned up a few times. The chain has TRBV30 and TRBJ1-5; D gene uncertain. V was trimmed by 5 bases and J by 1 base, leaving 9 bases between them. The germline gives CDR1 GTSNPN, CDR2 SVGIG (reference sequence). This CDR3 is 13 amino acids long. The CDR3 DNA is TGTGCCTGGGACCTGGGGAGCAATCAGCCCCAGCATTTT. This encodes CAWDLGSNQPQHF.

V gene TRBV7-9 combines with J gene TRBJ2-6; the D gene is possibly TRBD2 (5 bases). CDR3 size: 15 residues. Germline V lookup: CDR1 SEHNR, CDR2 FQNEAQ (reference sequence). V gave up 4 bases and J gave up 1 base, with 8 bases separating them. CDR3 nucleotide sequence: TGTGCCAGCAGCTACGGGATATCTGGGGCCAACGTCCTGACTTTC. Its protein product is CASSYGISGANVLTF.

The gene calls are TRBV6-5 and TRBJ1-2, with 7 bases lining up with TRBD1. The V gene end was trimmed by 5 bases and the J gene end by 4 bases; junction bases not matched to a gene: 7. From germline, CDR1 is MNHEY and CDR2 SVGAGI. There are 14 residues in the CDR3. The CDR3 region is CASSRGGGGYGYTF. CDR3 bases: TGTGCCAGCAGTCGGGGAGGGGGCGGCTATGGCTACACCTTC.

The chain uses TRBV6-6 and TRBJ1-4; D unresolved. Germline V gene data show CDR1 as MNHNY and CDR2 as SVGAGI (reference sequence). Trimming shortened V by 0 bases and J by 7 bases, and 15 bases separated the two germline ends. The CDR3 has 16 amino acids. CDR3: CASSYSSGPRAEKLFF. The CDR3, as DNA: TGTGCCAGCAGTTACTCATCGGGCCCTAGGGCTGAAAAACTGTTTTTT.

Concerning this clone: The sample contains more than one DNA sequence encoding this CDR3. The chain links TRBV5-1 to TRBJ2-1, with TRBD2 matching 8 bases. Per germline, CDR1 SGHRS and CDR2 YFSETQ. This CDR3 spans 14 amino acids. Trimming removed 0 bases from V and 5 bases from J; junction bases left unmatched: 1. The CDR3 DNA follows: TGCGCCAGCAGCTTGGTACTAGCGGACAATGAGCAGTTCTTC. It yields the protein CASSLVLADNEQFF.

The rearrangement uses TRBV10-3 and TRBJ2-6; the D gene is possibly TRBD1 (5 bases). The CDR3 has 15 amino acids. V was shortened by 4 bases and J by 0 bases, with 7 bases between the two germline ends. Germline V lookup: CDR1 ENHRY, CDR2 SYGVKD. The CDR3 coding sequence is TGTGCCATCAGTGGCACAGGCTCTGGGGCCAACGTCCTGACTTTC. This sequence encodes CAISGTGSGANVLTF.

The V gene is TRBV5-8, the J gene TRBJ1-2, with D tentatively TRBD1 (6 bases). Germline CDR1 is SGHTS and CDR2 is YDEGEE. Trimming took off 2 bases at V and 3 bases at J, with 8 bases between the two ends. The CDR3 extends over 13 amino acids. CDR3 coding DNA: TGTGCCAGCAGCTTATGGACAGACTATGGCTACACCTTC. Residues: CASSLWTDYGYTF.

In its sample, this clone was seen a few times. This chain connects TRBV5-4 to TRBJ2-1, with 7 bases aligning to TRBD1. The germline gives CDR1 SGHNT, CDR2 YYREEE (reference sequence). Trimming at V came to 1 base and at J to 0 bases, leaving 4 bases not matched to a gene. The CDR3 totals 16 residues. CDR3 amino acids: CASSLRDRSSYNEQFF. CDR3 nucleotide sequence: TGTGCCAGCAGCTTGAGGGACAGATCCTCCTACAATGAGCAGTTCTTC. The full variable domain, with the rest looked up from reference TRBV5-4 and TRBJ2-1, is ETGVTQSPTHLIKTRGQQVTLRCSSQSGHNTVSWYQQALGQGPQFIFQYYREEENGRGNFPPRFSGLQFPNYSSELNVNALELDDSALYLCASSLRDRSSYNEQFFGPGTRLTVL.

The chain recombines TRBV14 with TRBJ2-1; D gene ambiguous. Trimming pared 2 bases from V and 3 bases from J, leaving 14 bases between. The CDR3 runs to 16 residues. Germline V gives CDR1 SGHDN, CDR2 FVKESK. The CDR3 here is CASSQLIQSLYNEQFF. For the CDR3, the DNA is TGTGCCAGCAGCCAATTAATACAGAGTCTCTACAATGAGCAGTTCTTC.